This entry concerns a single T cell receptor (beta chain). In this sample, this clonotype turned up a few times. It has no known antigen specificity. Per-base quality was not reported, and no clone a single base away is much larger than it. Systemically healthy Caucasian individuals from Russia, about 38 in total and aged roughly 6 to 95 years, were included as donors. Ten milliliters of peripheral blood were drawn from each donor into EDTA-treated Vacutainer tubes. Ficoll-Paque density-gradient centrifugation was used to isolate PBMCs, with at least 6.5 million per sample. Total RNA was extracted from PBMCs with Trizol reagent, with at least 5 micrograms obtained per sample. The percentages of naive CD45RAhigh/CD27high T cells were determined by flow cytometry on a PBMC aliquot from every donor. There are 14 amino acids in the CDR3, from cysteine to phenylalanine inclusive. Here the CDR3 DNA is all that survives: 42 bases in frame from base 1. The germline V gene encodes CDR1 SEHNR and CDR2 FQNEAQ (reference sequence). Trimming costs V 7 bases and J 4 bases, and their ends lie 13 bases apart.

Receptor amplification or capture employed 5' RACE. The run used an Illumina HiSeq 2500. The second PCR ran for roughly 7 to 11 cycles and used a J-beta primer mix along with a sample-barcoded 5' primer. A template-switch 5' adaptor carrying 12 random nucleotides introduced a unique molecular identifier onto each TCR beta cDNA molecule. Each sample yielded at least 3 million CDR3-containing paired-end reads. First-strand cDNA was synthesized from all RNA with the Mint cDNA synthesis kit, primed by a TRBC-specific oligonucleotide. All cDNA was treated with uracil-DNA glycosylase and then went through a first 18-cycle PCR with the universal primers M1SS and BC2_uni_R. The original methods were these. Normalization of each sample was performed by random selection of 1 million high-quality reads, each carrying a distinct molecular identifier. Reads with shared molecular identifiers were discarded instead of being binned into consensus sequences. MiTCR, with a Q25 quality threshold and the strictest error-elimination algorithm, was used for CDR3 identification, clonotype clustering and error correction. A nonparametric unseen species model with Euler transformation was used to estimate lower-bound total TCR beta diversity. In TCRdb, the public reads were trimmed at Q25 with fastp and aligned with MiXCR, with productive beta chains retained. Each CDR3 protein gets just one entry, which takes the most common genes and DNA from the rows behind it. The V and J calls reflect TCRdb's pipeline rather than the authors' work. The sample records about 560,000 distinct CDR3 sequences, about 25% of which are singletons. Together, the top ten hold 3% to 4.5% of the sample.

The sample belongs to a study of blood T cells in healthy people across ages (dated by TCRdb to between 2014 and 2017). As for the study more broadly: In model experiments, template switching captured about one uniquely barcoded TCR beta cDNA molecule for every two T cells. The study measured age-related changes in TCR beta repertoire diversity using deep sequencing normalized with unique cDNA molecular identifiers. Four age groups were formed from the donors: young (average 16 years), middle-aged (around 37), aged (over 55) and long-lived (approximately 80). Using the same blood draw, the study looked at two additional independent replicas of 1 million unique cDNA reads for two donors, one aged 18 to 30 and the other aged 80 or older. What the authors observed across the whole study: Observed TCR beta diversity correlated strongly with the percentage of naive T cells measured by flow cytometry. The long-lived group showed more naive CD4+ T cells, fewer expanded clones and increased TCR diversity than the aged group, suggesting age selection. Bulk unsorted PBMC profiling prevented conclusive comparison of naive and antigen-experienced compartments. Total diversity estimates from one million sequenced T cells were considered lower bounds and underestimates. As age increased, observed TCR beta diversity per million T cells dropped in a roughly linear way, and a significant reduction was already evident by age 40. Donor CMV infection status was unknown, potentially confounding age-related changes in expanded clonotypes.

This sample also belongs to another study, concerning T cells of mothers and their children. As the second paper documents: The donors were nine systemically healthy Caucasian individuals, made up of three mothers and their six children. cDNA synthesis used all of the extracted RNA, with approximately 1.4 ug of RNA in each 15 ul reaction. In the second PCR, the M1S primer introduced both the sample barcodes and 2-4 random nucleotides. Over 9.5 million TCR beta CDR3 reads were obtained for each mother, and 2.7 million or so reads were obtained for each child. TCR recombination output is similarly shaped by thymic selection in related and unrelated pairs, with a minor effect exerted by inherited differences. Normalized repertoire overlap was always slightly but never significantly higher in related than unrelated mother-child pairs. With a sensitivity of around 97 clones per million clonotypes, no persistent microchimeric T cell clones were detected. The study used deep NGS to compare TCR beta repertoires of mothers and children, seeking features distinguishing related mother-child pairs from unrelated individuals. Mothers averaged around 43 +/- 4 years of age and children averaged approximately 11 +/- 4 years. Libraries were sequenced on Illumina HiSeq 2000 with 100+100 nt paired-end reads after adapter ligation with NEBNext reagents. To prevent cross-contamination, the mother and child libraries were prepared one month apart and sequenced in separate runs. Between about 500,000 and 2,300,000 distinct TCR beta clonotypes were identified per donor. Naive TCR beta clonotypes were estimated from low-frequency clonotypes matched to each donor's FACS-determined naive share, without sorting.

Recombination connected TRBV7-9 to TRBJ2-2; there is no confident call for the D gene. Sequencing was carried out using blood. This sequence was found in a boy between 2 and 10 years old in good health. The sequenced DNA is TGTGCCAGCACCCCCGTGCGGACCACCGGGGAGCTGTTTTTT. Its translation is CASTPVRTTGELFF. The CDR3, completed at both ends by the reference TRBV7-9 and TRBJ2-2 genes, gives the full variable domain DTGVSQNPRHKITKRGQNVTFRCDPISEHNRLYWYRQTLGQGPEFLTYFQNEAQLEKSRLLSDRFSAERPKGSFSTLEIQRTEQGDSAMYLCASTPVRTTGELFFGEGSRLTVL.